This record covers a single TCR beta chain. The study assigned cohorts using participant-reported clinical history. Cohort 3 recovery required two negative PCRs, clearance, or symptom resolution. In the original processing: From reference gene primer amplification, estimates of nucleated cell counts were derived. Profiled with immunoSEQ multiplex PCR; TCRdb holds only in-frame clones, not every one. The V and J calls and the clone size are those of that table, but D and trimming were determined from the DNA. The table has about 360,000 clones, more than 75% seen once; the top ten hold 1% to 1.5%. These data are taken from a study of blood T cell repertoires in COVID-19. Study at large: PBMCs, B-cell-depleted T cells, or T cells provided the cDNA or gDNA that made up the material.

The clonotype was recovered from a man aged 30 to 45 who had recovered from COVID-19. The sample taken for sequencing was PBMCs or T cells enriched from blood (not recorded which).

The CDR3 DNA is TGTGCCAGCACCCCAGGGCGGCGGCAGCCCCAGCATTTT. Amino acids: CASTPGRRQPQHF. This sequence joins TRBV6-5 and TRBJ1-5; D might be TRBD1 (5 bases). V lost 7 bases and J 7 bases, leaving 14 bases between the germline ends. CDR1 is MNHEY, CDR2 SVGAGI, per germline. The CDR3 totals 13 residues.